A selection of T cell receptor beta chains follows, all from one sample in a study of blood T cells in healthy people across ages. TCRdb redid the calling of the 5' RACE reads with MiXCR, one entry per CDR3 protein. The sample shows some 900,000 distinct CDR3 sequences, around 48% of them seen only once. The sample consisted of blood. The receptors shown here come from a man aged 25-45 years in good health. CDR3s include the opening cysteine and the closing phenylalanine or tryptophan. A D gene is named only where the DNA matches it firmly. A row's size may be missing; if present it is once, few, many or a size class.

clone_size j_call v_call cdr3_length d_call cdr3_aa cdr3_nt
few TRBJ1-2 TRBV6-1 13 NA CASSEADGYGYTF TGTGCCAGCAGTGAAGCGGACGGCTATGGCTACACCTTC
NA TRBJ1-1 TRBV4-2 15 NA CASSQEGRLNTEAFF TGTGCCAGCAGCCAAGAGGGACGGCTGAACACTGAAGCTTTCTTT
few TRBJ2-4 TRBV4-1 15 TRBD2 CASSQDGGGYGIQYF TGCGCCAGCAGCCAAGATGGGGGGGGTTACGGCATTCAGTACTTC
NA TRBJ2-5 TRBV11-2 16 NA CASSLFGGQRDNERYF TGTGCCAGCAGCTTGTTTGGGGGCCAACGAGACAACGAGCGGTACTTC
NA TRBJ2-1 TRBV9 14 TRBD1 CASSGLTHRGEQFF TGTGCCAGCAGCGGCCTTACCCACAGGGGCGAGCAGTTCTTC
NA TRBJ2-5 TRBV20-1 12 NA CSSYPGPETQYF TGCAGTTCGTACCCGGGTCCAGAGACCCAGTACTTC
few TRBJ2-5 TRBV5-5 14 NA CASKKQGGGETQYF TGTGCCAGCAAGAAACAGGGGGGAGGGGAGACCCAGTACTTC
few TRBJ2-5 TRBV4-1 15 TRBD2 CASSQEGSGALEQYF TGCGCCAGCAGCCAAGAAGGTAGCGGGGCCCTGGAGCAGTACTTC
NA TRBJ1-1 TRBV29-1 13 TRBD1 CSAVGQENTEAFF TGCAGCGCGGTGGGACAGGAGAACACTGAAGCTTTCTTT
NA TRBJ1-1 TRBV20-1 13 NA CSANSGEVTEAFF TGCAGTGCCAACTCGGGAGAGGTCACTGAAGCTTTCTTT
NA TRBJ2-5 TRBV5-1 14 NA CASSLGTAMETQYF TGCGCCAGCAGCTTGGGTACAGCTATGGAGACCCAGTACTTC
NA TRBJ2-6 TRBV12-3/TRBV12-4 16 NA CASSPRVISGANVLTF TGTGCCAGCAGCCCCCGGGTAATCTCTGGGGCCAACGTCCTGACTTTC
NA TRBJ2-7 TRBV13 16 TRBD2 CASSLTAGEGSYEQYF TGTGCCAGCAGCTTGACAGCGGGGGAGGGATCCTACGAGCAGTACTTC
NA TRBJ2-7 TRBV6-6 12 NA CAGRRTAYEQYF TGTGCCGGCAGAAGGACAGCCTACGAGCAGTACTTC
NA TRBJ2-1 TRBV6-2/TRBV6-3 18 TRBD2 CASRPTGARLAGINEQFF TGTGCCAGCAGACCCACTGGAGCACGTCTAGCGGGGATCAATGAGCAGTTCTTC
NA TRBJ2-5 TRBV4-2 15 TRBD2 CASNQQTSGGETQYF TGTGCCAGCAACCAACAAACTAGCGGGGGGGAGACCCAGTACTTC
once TRBJ2-3 TRBV20-1 12 NA CSAPRQTDTQYF TGCAGTGCCCCCCGACAGACAGATACGCAGTATTTT
few TRBJ2-7 TRBV28 14 NA CASYSRGGTYEQYF TGTGCCAGTTACTCCAGGGGGGGAACCTACGAGCAGTACTTC
NA TRBJ2-4 TRBV4-1 15 NA CASSQAGGVWNIQYF TGCGCCAGCAGCCAAGCGGGGGGCGTTTGGAACATTCAGTACTTC
NA TRBJ2-1 TRBV29-1 14 TRBD2 CSAAPGLGSNEQFF TGCAGCGCCGCCCCGGGACTAGGCTCGAATGAGCAGTTCTTC
NA TRBJ1-4 TRBV20-1 16 NA CSARDKQGRSNEKLFF TGCAGTGCTAGAGATAAACAGGGAAGATCTAATGAAAAACTGTTTTTT
NA TRBJ1-2 TRBV16 17 NA CASSQSAGRNPRYGYTF TGTGCCAGCAGCCAATCGGCGGGGCGCAACCCCCGCTATGGCTACACCTTC
few TRBJ1-2 TRBV12-3/TRBV12-4 13 NA CASSYRVTDGYTF TGTGCCAGCAGCTACAGGGTTACCGATGGCTACACCTTC
NA TRBJ2-7 TRBV20-1 13 NA CSASRDTSYEQYF TGCAGTGCTAGCCGGGACACCTCCTACGAGCAGTACTTC